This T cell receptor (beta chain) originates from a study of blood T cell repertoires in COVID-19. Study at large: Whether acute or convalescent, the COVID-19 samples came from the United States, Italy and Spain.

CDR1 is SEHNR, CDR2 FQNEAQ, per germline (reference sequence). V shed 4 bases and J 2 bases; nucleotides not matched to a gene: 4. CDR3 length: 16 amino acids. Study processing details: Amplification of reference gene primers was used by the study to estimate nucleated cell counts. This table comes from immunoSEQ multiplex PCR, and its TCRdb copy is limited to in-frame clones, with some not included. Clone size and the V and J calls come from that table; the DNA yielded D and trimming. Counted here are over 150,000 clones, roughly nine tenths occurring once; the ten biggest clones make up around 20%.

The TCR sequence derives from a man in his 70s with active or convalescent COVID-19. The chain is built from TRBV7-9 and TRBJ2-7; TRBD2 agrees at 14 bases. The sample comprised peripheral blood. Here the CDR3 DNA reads TGTGCCAGCAGCTCGGGACTAGCGGGGGTCACCTACGAGCAGTACTTC. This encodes CASSSGLAGVTYEQYF. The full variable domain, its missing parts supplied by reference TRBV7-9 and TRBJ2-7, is DTGVSQNPRHKITKRGQNVTFRCDPISEHNRLYWYRQTLGQGPEFLTYFQNEAQLEKSRLLSDRFSAERPKGSFSTLEIQRTEQGDSAMYLCASSSGLAGVTYEQYFGPGTRLTVT.